The present T cell receptor beta chain was sequenced within a study of blood T cell repertoires in COVID-19. Up to 2 weeks before entering the study, exposed participants had met a COVID-19 case. Libraries were prepared by immunoSEQ multiplex PCR; TCRdb keeps only in-frame clonotypes and omits some of them. The repertoire holds more than 300,000 clones, with 90% as singletons. V shed 2 bases and J shed 4 bases, with 11 bases lying between them. Germline V lookup: CDR1 LNHDA, CDR2 SQIVND (reference sequence). There are 14 residues in the CDR3. The source of this sequence is a woman aged 25 to 45 who had been exposed to COVID-19. Sequenced input: PBMCs or T cells enriched from blood (not recorded which). The chain couples TRBV19 to TRBJ1-2, with D perhaps matching TRBD1 (6 bases). This CDR3 is CASSIIAGAYGYTF. CDR3 bases: TGTGCCAGTAGTATAATTGCAGGGGCCTATGGCTACACCTTC. Full variable domain (remainder filled in from reference TRBV19 and TRBJ1-2): DGGITQSPKYLFRKEGQNVTLSCEQNLNHDAMYWYRQDPGQGLRLIYYSQIVNDFQKGDIAEGYSVSREKKESFPLTVTSAQKNPTAFYLCASSIIAGAYGYTFGSGTRLTVV.